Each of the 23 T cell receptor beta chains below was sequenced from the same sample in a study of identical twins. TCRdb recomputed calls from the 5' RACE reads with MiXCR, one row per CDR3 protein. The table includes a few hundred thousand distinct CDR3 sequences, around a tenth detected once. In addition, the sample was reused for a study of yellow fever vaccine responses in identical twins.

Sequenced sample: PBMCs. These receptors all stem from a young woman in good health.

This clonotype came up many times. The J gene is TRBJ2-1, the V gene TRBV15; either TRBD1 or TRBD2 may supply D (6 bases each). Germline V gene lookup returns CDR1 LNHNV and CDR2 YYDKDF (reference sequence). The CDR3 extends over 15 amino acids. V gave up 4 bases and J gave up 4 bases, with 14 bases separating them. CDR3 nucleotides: TGTGCCACCAGCAAAGTCGGGGGCCCTTACAATGAGCAGTTCTTC. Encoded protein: CATSKVGGPYNEQFF.

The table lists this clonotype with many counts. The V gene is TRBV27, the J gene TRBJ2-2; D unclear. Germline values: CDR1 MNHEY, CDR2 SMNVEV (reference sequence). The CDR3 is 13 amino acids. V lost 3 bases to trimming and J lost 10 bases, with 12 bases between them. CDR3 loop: CASSFGPWAELFF. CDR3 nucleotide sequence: TGTGCCAGCAGTTTTGGACCGTGGGCGGAGCTGTTTTTT.

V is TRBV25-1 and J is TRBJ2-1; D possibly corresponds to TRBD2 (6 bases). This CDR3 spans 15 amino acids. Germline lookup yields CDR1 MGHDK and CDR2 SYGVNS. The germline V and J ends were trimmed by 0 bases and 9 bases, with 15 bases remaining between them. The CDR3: CASSEYFRESVEQFF. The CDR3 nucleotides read TGTGCCAGCAGTGAATATTTCCGGGAGAGTGTTGAGCAGTTCTTC.

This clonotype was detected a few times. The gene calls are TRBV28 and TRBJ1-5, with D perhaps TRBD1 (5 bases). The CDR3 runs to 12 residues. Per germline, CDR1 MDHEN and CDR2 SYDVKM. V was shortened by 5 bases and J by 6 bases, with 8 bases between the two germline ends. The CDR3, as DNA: TGTGCCAGCAGTATACAGGTTCAGCCCCAGCATTTT. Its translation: CASSIQVQPQHF.

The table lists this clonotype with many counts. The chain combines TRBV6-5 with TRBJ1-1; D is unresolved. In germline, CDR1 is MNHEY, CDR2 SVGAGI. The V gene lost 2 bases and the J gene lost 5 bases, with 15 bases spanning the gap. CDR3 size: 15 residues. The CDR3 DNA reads TGTGCCAGCAGTTACCGTCTTTCGGGAGGGACTGAAGCTTTCTTT. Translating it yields CASSYRLSGGTEAFF.

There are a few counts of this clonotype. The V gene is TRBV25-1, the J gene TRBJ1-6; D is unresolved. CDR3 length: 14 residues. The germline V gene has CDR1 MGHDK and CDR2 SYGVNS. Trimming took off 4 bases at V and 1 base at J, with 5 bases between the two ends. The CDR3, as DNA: TGTGCCAGCAGTGCCGCGTCCTATAATTCACCCCTCCACTTT. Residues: CASSAASYNSPLHF.

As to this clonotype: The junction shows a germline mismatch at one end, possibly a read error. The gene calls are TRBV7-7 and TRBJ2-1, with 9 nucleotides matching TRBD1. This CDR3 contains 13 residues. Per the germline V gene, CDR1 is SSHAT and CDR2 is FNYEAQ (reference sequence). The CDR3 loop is CASRATGGNEQFF. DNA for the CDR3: TGTGCTAGCAGAGCGACAGGGGGGAATGAGCAGTTCTTC.

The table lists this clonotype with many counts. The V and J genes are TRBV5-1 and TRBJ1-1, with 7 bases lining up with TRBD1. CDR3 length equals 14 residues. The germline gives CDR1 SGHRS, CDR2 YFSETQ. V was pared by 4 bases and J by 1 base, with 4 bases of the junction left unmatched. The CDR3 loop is CASSRDSPNTEAFF. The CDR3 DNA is TGCGCCAGCAGCCGGGACAGCCCGAACACTGAAGCTTTCTTT.

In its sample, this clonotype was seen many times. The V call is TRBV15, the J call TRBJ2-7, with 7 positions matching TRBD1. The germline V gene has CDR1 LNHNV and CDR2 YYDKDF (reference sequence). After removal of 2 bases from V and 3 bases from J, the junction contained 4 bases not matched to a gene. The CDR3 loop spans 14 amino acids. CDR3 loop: CATSRPGQRYEQYF. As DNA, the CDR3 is TGTGCCACCAGCAGACCGGGACAGCGCTACGAGCAGTACTTC. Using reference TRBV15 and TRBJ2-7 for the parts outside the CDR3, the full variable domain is DAMVIQNPRYQVTQFGKPVTLSCSQTLNHNVMYWYQQKSSQAPKLLFHYYDKDFNNEADTPDNFQSRRPNTSFCFLDIRSPGLGDTAMYLCATSRPGQRYEQYFGPGTRLTVT.

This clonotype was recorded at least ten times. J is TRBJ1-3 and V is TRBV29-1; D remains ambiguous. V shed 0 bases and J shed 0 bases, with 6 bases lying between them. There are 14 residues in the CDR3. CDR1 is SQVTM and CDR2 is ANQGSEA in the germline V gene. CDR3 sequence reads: CSVEDPSSGNTIYF. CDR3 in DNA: TGCAGCGTTGAAGACCCCAGCTCTGGAAACACCATATATTTT.

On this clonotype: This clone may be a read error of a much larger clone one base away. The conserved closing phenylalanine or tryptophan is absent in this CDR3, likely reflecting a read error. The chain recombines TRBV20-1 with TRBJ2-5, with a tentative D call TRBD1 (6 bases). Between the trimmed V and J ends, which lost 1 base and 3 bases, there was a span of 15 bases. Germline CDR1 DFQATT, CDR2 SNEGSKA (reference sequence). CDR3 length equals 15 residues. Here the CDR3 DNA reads TGCAGTGCTAGAGCCCCAGGGGTCGTAAAAGAGACCCAGTACGTC. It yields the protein CSARAPGVVKETQYV.

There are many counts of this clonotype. CDR3 protein: CASSSSGTASYEQYF. As DNA, the CDR3 is TGTGCCAGCAGCTCATCCGGGACAGCCTCCTACGAGCAGTACTTC. J is TRBJ2-7 and V is TRBV7-9; 7 bases fit TRBD1. The CDR3 has 15 residues. Germline V CDR1 and CDR2: SEHNR, FQNEAQ (reference sequence). The junction had 6 bases not matched to a gene; V was cut back by 4 bases and J by 0 bases.

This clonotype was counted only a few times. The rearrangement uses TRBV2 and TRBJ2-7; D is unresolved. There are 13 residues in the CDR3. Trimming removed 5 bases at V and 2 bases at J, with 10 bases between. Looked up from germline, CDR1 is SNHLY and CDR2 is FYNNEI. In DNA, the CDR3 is TGTGCCAGCAGTAGGGCCGAAACCTACGAGCAGTACTTC. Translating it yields CASSRAETYEQYF.

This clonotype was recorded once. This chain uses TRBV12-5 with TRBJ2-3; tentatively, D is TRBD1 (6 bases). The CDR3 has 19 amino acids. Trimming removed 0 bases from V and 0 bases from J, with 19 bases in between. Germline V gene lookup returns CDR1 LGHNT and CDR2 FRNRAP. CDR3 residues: CASGLVLRDTHSSTDTQYF. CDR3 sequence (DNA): TGTGCTAGTGGTTTGGTACTCCGGGACACCCATTCTAGCACAGATACGCAGTATTTT.

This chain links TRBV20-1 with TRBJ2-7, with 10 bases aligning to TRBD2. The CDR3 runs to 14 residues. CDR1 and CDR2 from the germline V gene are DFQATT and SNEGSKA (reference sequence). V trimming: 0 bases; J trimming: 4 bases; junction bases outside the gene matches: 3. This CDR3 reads CSARDPGLAYEQYF. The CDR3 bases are TGCAGTGCTAGAGACCCGGGACTAGCGTACGAGCAGTACTTC.

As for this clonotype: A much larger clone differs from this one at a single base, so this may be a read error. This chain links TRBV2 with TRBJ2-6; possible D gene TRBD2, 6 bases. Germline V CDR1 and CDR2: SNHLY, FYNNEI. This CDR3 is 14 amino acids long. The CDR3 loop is CASRRDSGAYVLTF. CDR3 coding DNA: TGTGCCAGCAGGAGGGACTCTGGGGCCTACGTCCTGACTTTC.

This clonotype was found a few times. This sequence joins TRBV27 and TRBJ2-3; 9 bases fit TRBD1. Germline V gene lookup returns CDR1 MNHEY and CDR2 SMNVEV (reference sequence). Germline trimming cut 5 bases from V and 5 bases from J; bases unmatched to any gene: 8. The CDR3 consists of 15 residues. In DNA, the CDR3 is TGTGCCAGCAGTCTTCCGGGACAGGGAGAAGATACGCAGTATTTT. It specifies CASSLPGQGEDTQYF.

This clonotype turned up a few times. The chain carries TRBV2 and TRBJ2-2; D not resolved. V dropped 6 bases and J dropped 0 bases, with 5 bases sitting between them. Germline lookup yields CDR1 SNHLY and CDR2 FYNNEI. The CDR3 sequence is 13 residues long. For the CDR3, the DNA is TGTGCCAGCAGGGCATCGAACACCGGGGAGCTGTTTTTT. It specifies CASRASNTGELFF. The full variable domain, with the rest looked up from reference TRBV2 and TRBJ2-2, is EPEVTQTPSHQVTQMGQEVILRCVPISNHLYFYWYRQILGQKVEFLVSFYNNEISEKSEIFDDQFSVERPDGSNFTLKIRSTKLEDSAMYFCASRASNTGELFFGEGSRLTVL.

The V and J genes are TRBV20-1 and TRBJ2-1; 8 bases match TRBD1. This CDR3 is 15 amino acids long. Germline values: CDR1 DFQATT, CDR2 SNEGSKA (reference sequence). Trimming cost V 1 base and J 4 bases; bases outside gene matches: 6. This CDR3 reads CSARGGQEVYNEQFF. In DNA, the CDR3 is TGCAGTGCTAGAGGGGGACAGGAGGTGTACAATGAGCAGTTCTTC.

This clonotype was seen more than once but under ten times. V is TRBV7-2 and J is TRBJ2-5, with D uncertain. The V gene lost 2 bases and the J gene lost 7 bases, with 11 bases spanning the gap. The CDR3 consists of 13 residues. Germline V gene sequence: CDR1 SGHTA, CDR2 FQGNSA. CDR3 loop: CASSLSSWMTQYF. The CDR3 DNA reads TGTGCCAGCAGCTTATCTTCCTGGATGACCCAGTACTTC.

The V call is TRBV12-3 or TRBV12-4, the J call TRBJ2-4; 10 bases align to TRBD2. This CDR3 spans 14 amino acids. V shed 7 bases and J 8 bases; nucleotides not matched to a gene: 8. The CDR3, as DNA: TGTGCCAGCATGCTTAGCGGGGGGTGGTACATTCAGTACTTC. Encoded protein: CASMLSGGWYIQYF.

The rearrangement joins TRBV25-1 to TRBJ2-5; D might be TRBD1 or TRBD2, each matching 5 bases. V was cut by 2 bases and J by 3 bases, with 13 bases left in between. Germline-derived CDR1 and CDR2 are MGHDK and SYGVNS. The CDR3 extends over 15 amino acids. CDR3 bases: TGTGCCAGCAGTGAACTCGGGACGGCTGAAGAGACCCAGTACTTC. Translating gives CASSELGTAEETQYF.

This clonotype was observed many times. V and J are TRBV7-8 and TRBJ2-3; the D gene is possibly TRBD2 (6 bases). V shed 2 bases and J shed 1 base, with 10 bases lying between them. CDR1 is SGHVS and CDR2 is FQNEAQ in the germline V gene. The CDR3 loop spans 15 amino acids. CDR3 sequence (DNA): TGTGCCAGCAGCTTATGGGACTTCCGCACAGATACGCAGTATTTT. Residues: CASSLWDFRTDTQYF.